At least ten counts were recorded for the clone carrying this T cell receptor beta chain. Antigen unknown. The sample originates from a study of CD8 T cells in ankylosing spondylitis. Study-level results: Ankylosing spondylitis blood appeared to be characterized by a TCR beta motif of about 8 highly homologous variants. CD8+ by phenotype, disease-linked clones were relatively rare in peripheral blood. The clones that were linked to disease were reported to be significantly enriched in matched synovial fluid samples from ankylosing spondylitis patients.

It was by quantitative 5'-RACE with molecular barcodes that TCR beta libraries were made. TCRdb analysed the 5' RACE reads with MiXCR anew, one entry per CDR3 protein. Of fewer than 200,000 distinct CDR3 sequences listed, about 17% are singletons. CDR1 and CDR2 (germline): SNHLY, FYNNEI. The CDR3 length is 13 residues. V lost 6 bases to trimming and J lost 11 bases; unmatched junction nucleotides: 11. The rearrangement uses TRBV2 and TRBJ2-3; 7 bases align to TRBD2. The sample was blood, either unsorted or a sorted T cell fraction (not recorded which). The source of this sequence is a male donor with ankylosing spondylitis or in good health (not recorded which). CDR3 residues: CASRNVGEGRQYF. Here the CDR3 DNA reads TGTGCCAGCAGGAACGTGGGGGAGGGACGGCAGTATTTT.